This TCR beta chain came from a study of shared clonotypes between healthy human individuals. Germline lookup yields CDR1 MDHEN and CDR2 SYDVKM. The V end was cut by 2 bases, the J end by 0 bases, with 8 bases between. The length of the CDR3 is 15 residues. Naive CD8 cells were CD45RO-negative, positively selected for CCR7, excluding terminally differentiated effector memory CD45RA+ cells. Clones were sequenced by immunoSEQ multiplex PCR, and TCRdb holds only the in-frame ones, with some missing. The table includes about 2,200,000 clones, about 92% detected once. This TCR derives from a man younger than 30 in good health. Some clones in this sample may be carry-over from other donors' samples. Sequencing input: naive CD8+ T cells from PBMCs. The V and J genes are TRBV28 and TRBJ1-5; D unclear. CDR3 in amino acids: CASSLIRYSNQPQHF. Here the CDR3 DNA reads TGTGCCAGCAGTTTAATTCGGTATAGCAATCAGCCCCAGCATTTT.